What follows are 19 T cell receptor beta chains derived from one specimen sequenced in a study of T cell responses to AZD1222 COVID-19 vaccine. The data were produced by immunoSEQ multiplex PCR, yet TCRdb's version contains in-frame clones alone and is incomplete. The table lists approximately 110,000 clones, just under 95% of them singletons, with around 2% in the top ten. Sequences were derived from peripheral blood, sampled on day 0 of AZD1222 vaccination. These receptors were collected from an adult in good health.

This CDR3 reads CASSLVSVGEQFF. The CDR3 DNA is TGTGCCAGCAGCTTAGTGAGCGTCGGTGAGCAGTTCTTC. The chain has TRBV7-9 and TRBJ2-1, with D hard to call. Trimming cost V 1 base and J 9 bases, with 10 bases left between them. CDR3 length: 13 amino acids. The germline gives CDR1 SEHNR, CDR2 FQNEAQ (reference sequence).

The chain carries TRBV2 and TRBJ1-3; D call uncertain. V lost 6 bases, J lost 0 bases, and 12 bases lay in between. From germline, CDR1 is SNHLY and CDR2 FYNNEI. This CDR3 is built from 15 residues. CDR3: CASSLDGSSGNTIYF. As DNA, the CDR3 is TGTGCCAGCAGCCTCGACGGAAGCTCTGGAAACACCATATATTTT.

CDR3 in DNA: TGTGCCAGCAGCTTAGCGCAGGCCCCAAATATATATGGCTACACCTTC. It translates to CASSLAQAPNIYGYTF. The chain employs TRBV7-9 and TRBJ1-2, with no clear D. Per germline, CDR1 SEHNR and CDR2 FQNEAQ (reference sequence). The CDR3 spans 16 residues. V was shortened by 0 bases and J by 5 bases, with 16 bases between the two germline ends.

This clone was recorded once. V gene TRBV19 combines with J gene TRBJ2-1; TRBD1 matches 9 bases. V was pared by 3 bases and J by 6 bases, with 9 bases of the junction left unmatched. This CDR3 contains 16 residues. Germline values: CDR1 LNHDA, CDR2 SQIVND (reference sequence). CDR3 nucleotides: TGTGCCAGTAGTATGGGAAGGACAGGGGCGGGCAATGAGCAGTTCTTC. Its protein product is CASSMGRTGAGNEQFF.

This chain connects TRBV28 to TRBJ1-2; a weak D match, TRBD1 (5 bases). Trimming removed 7 bases from V and 3 bases from J, with 9 bases in between. The CDR3 is made up of 12 amino acids. Germline assignment: CDR1 MDHEN and CDR2 SYDVKM. Here the CDR3 DNA reads TGTGCCAGCACGTGGGGGGACTATGGCTACACCTTC. Translated, it gives CASTWGDYGYTF.

This clone came up once. The chain employs TRBV18 and TRBJ2-1, with D perhaps TRBD1 (6 bases). There are 17 residues in the CDR3. The V end was cut by 3 bases, the J end by 3 bases, with 18 bases between. Germline V gene sequence: CDR1 KGHSH, CDR2 LQKENI. The CDR3 loop reads CASSPAAGEGVYNEQFF. The DNA for the CDR3 is TGTGCCAGCTCACCCGCGGCGGGTGAGGGGGTCTACAATGAGCAGTTCTTC.

The chain uses TRBV10-3 and TRBJ1-6; D is ambiguous. Germline V gives CDR1 ENHRY, CDR2 SYGVKD. CDR3 length: 13 residues. Trimming left V 4 bases short and J 9 bases short, with 10 bases between. The CDR3 region has the DNA TGTGCCATCAGTGGGACGAATAGTTCACCCCTCCACTTT. Its translation is CAISGTNSSPLHF.

This clone appeared once. The chain is built from TRBV7-9 and TRBJ1-1; no reliable D call. V lost 5 bases to trimming and J lost 2 bases, with 24 bases between them. This CDR3 spans 18 amino acids. Germline assignment: CDR1 SEHNR and CDR2 FQNEAQ (reference sequence). CDR3 bases: TGTGCCAGCAGCACAACGCGGCAGGTTGGTGGAGGTAACACTGAAGCTTTCTTT. Translation gives CASSTTRQVGGGNTEAFF.

The J gene is TRBJ1-2, the V gene TRBV18; the D gene is possibly TRBD1 (6 bases). With 3 bases removed from V and 4 bases from J, the gap between germline ends came to 9 bases. This CDR3 is 13 amino acids long. CDR1 KGHSH and CDR2 LQKENI come from the germline V gene. The CDR3 region is CASSPGQPYGYTF. CDR3 nucleotides: TGTGCCAGCTCACCTGGACAGCCCTATGGCTACACCTTC.

The V gene is TRBV25-1, the J gene TRBJ1-1; the D is unclear. Trimming shortened V by 5 bases and J by 2 bases, and 3 bases separated the two germline ends. The CDR3 is 11 amino acids. Germline lookup yields CDR1 MGHDK and CDR2 SYGVNS. CDR3 loop: CASSQNTEAFF. CDR3 nucleotide sequence: TGTGCCAGCAGTCAAAACACTGAAGCTTTCTTT.

This chain joins TRBV4-1 and TRBJ1-2; 8 bases align to TRBD1. Germline V gives CDR1 MGHRA, CDR2 YSYEKL. The CDR3 runs to 17 residues. Germline trimming cut 0 bases from V and 4 bases from J; bases unmatched to any gene: 10. The CDR3 protein is CASSQDPPPGGTYGYTF. The DNA for the CDR3 is TGCGCCAGCAGCCAAGATCCCCCCCCAGGGGGCACCTATGGCTACACCTTC.

The chain has TRBV7-2 and TRBJ2-5, with TRBD1 as a possible D gene (6 bases). V shed 6 bases and J shed 10 bases, with 27 bases lying between them. Germline CDR1 is SGHTA and CDR2 is FQGNSA. This CDR3 has 16 residues. CDR3 region: CASSRTGTRVGSDQYF. CDR3 DNA sequence: TGTGCCAGCAGTAGGACCGGGACACGGGTAGGGAGTGACCAGTACTTC.

Details on this clone: One end of the junction varies from germline; a read error may be responsible. The chain combines TRBV15 with TRBJ1-2; no definite D call. CDR1 is LNHNV and CDR2 is YYDKDF in the germline V gene (reference sequence). CDR3 length equals 13 residues. This CDR3 is CATSGDRGYGYTF. The CDR3 nucleotides read TGTGCCACCAGCGGAGATCGTGGGTATGGCTACACCTTC.

This clone was detected once. The chain has TRBV19 and TRBJ1-5; D possibly corresponds to TRBD1 (6 bases). V shed 9 bases and J shed 7 bases, with 19 bases lying between them. Per germline, CDR1 LNHDA and CDR2 SQIVND (reference sequence). The CDR3 loop spans 14 amino acids. Written as DNA, the CDR3 is TGTGCCAGCCTCCACAGGGATGAAGGGCAGCCCCAGCATTTT. Translated, it gives CASLHRDEGQPQHF.

The chain uses TRBV19 and TRBJ2-2, with a tentative D call TRBD2 (6 bases). There are 15 residues in the CDR3. V was trimmed by 5 bases and J by 0 bases, leaving 10 bases between them. Germline V gene lookup returns CDR1 LNHDA and CDR2 SQIVND (reference sequence). The CDR3 region is CASSGAGTNTGELFF. The CDR3 coding sequence is TGTGCCAGTAGTGGGGCGGGGACGAACACCGGGGAGCTGTTTTTT.

This sequence joins TRBV7-3 and TRBJ2-7, with TRBD2 as a possible D gene (5 bases). V was shortened by 5 bases and J by 3 bases, with 8 bases between the two germline ends. The CDR3 is 12 residues long. The germline CDR1 and CDR2 sequences are SGHTA and FQGTGA. CDR3 in amino acids: CASSRTGYEQYF. The CDR3 coding sequence is TGTGCCAGCAGCAGGACTGGCTACGAGCAGTACTTC.

This clone came up once. The rearrangement joins TRBV6-5 to TRBJ1-5; weak D call: TRBD1 (5 bases). Trimming removed 5 bases from V and 11 bases from J, with 10 bases in between. Germline V gene lookup returns CDR1 MNHEY and CDR2 SVGAGI. CDR3 length equals 11 residues. Written as DNA, the CDR3 is TGTGCCAGCAGTCCGGGGGGGGCCCAGCATTTT. Translating it yields CASSPGGAQHF.

The chain is built from TRBV7-8 and TRBJ2-1; TRBD1 agrees at 9 bases. V lost 1 base to trimming and J lost 4 bases; unmatched junction nucleotides: 5. This CDR3 has 16 amino acids. Germline lookup yields CDR1 SGHVS and CDR2 FQNEAQ. Written as DNA, the CDR3 is TGTGCCAGCAGCTTAGGGGTGGACAGGGGATACAATGAGCAGTTCTTC. Protein sequence: CASSLGVDRGYNEQFF.

The rearrangement links TRBV18 to TRBJ1-1; perhaps TRBD1 as D (6 bases). Per germline, CDR1 KGHSH and CDR2 LQKENI. The CDR3 has 14 residues. With 1 base removed from V and 5 bases from J, the gap between germline ends came to 11 bases. In nucleotides, the CDR3 is TGTGCCAGCTCACCACAACAGGGAAGGACTGAAGCTTTCTTT. It yields the protein CASSPQQGRTEAFF.